This T cell receptor beta chain was obtained from a study of cytomegalovirus exposure and HLA in healthy donors. Whole-study results and caveats: Specific recognition of CMV antigens was confirmed in vitro for a few chains (all CMV-associated).

Unmatched junction bases numbered 6, after V lost 1 base and J lost 3 bases. The CDR3 sequence is 16 residues long. The germline CDR1 and CDR2 sequences are LGHNA and YSLEER. With 60 Vbeta and 13 Jbeta primers, the PCR was carried out. Profiling relied on immunoSEQ multiplex PCR, and the TCRdb table lists in-frame clones only, not all of them. Of approximately 180,000 clones listed, around 80% were seen once; the top ten hold approximately 1.5%. Concerning this clone: Its antigen is not known.

The source material was PBMCs. The J gene is TRBJ2-3, the V gene TRBV4-3; 8 positions agree with TRBD2. The receptor was derived from a woman aged 18-29 years in good health and CMV-seronegative. CDR3 region: CASSQVAGGLTDTQYF. The CDR3 DNA is TGCGCCAGCAGCCAAGTTGCGGGAGGATTAACAGATACGCAGTATTTT.